The sample holds a few counts of the clone carrying this TCR beta chain. This record belongs to a study of blood T cell repertoires in COVID-19. About the study: Some COVID-19 samples were acute and others convalescent; all came from the United States, Italy and Spain. Sources were T cells, B-cell-depleted T cells, or PBMCs; the material itself was cDNA or gDNA.

The CDR3 contains 14 residues. Trimming cost V 5 bases and J 5 bases, with 15 bases left between them. Germline-derived CDR1 and CDR2 are SGHAT and FQNNGV. The authors' processing: From reference gene primer amplification, estimates of nucleated cell counts were derived. The assay was immunoSEQ multiplex PCR, and TCRdb's table has in-frame clones only and misses some. V, J and clone size are those of that table, while D and trimming were read from the DNA. The sample has some 89,000 clones; 82% are singletons. The V and J genes are TRBV11-2 and TRBJ2-5; D might be TRBD2 (6 bases). This TCR came from a woman of 80 years or more with acute or convalescent COVID-19. Sequences were obtained from peripheral blood. CDR3 region: CASSTRGSTETQYF. Written as DNA, the CDR3 is TGTGCCAGCAGCACACGGGGGTCCACGGAGACCCAGTACTTC.